The source of this T cell receptor (beta chain) is a study of CD8+CD57+ T cells in acquired aplastic anemia. Germline CDR1 SGDLS, CDR2 YYNGEE. There are 15 residues in the CDR3. The V and J ends lost 3 bases and 0 bases respectively, with 12 bases between them. This clonotype has at least ten counts. Previously, flow cytometry had revealed CD8+CD57+ cell expansion in the patients chosen for sequencing. CDR3 and TCR beta VDJ profiling relied on a genomic DNA template. MiXCR, run by TCRdb on the reads, gives a single entry per CDR3 protein. The sample shows approximately 170,000 distinct CDR3 sequences, roughly 50% of them seen only once.

The sample taken for sequencing was sorted CD4+, CD8+, or CD8+CD57+ T cells (not recorded which) from PBMCs. This receptor was identified in a human donor with aplastic anemia. The chain links TRBV9 to TRBJ1-2; weak D call: TRBD1 (6 bases). In nucleotides, the CDR3 is TGTGCCAGCAGCGCGGACAGCCCCGCTAACTATGGCTACACCTTC. Protein product: CASSADSPANYGYTF.